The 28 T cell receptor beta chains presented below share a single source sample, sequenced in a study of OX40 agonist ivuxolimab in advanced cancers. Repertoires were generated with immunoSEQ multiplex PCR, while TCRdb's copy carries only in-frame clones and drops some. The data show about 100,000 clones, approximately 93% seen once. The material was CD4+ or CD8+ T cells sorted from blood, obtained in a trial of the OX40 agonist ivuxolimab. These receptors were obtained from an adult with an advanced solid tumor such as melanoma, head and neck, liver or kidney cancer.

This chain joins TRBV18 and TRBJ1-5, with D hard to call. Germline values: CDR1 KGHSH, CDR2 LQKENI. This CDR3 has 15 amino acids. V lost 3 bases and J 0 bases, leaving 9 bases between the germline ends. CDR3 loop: CASSPPSLSNQPQHF. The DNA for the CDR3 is TGTGCCAGCTCACCCCCTAGCCTTAGCAATCAGCCCCAGCATTTT.

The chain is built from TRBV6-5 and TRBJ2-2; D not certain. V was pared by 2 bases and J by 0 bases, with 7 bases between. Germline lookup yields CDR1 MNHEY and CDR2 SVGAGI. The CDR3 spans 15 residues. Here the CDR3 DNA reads TGTGCCAGCAGTTACAATCCAGCGAACACCGGGGAGCTGTTTTTT. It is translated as CASSYNPANTGELFF.

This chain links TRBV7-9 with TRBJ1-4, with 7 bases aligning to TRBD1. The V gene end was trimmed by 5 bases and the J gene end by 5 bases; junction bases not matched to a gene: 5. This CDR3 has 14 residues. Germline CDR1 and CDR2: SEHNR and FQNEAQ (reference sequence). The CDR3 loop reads CASSPDRANEKLFF. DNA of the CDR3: TGTGCCAGCAGCCCAGACAGGGCAAATGAAAAACTGTTTTTT.

Here the CDR3 DNA reads TGTGCCAGCAGTTACTCGAGAGGGGGCTATGGCTACACCTTC. Translation gives CASSYSRGGYGYTF. The chain carries TRBV6-6 and TRBJ1-2; weak D call: TRBD1 (6 bases). Looked up from germline, CDR1 is MNHNY and CDR2 is SVGAGI (reference sequence). This CDR3 has 14 amino acids. Trimming removed 0 bases at V and 4 bases at J, with 9 bases between.

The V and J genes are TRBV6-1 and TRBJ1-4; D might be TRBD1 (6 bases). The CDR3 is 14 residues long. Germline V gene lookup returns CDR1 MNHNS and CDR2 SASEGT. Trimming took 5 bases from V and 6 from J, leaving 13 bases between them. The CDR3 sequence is CASSLRGSYEKLFF. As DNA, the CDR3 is TGTGCCAGCAGTCTAAGGGGGAGCTATGAAAAACTGTTTTTT.

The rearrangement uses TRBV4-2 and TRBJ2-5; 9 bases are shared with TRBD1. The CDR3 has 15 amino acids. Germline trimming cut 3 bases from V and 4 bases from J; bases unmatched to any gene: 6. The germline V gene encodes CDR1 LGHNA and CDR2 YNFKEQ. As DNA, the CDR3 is TGTGCCAGCAGCCAGAATACAGGGGGCGGAGAGACCCAGTACTTC. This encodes CASSQNTGGGETQYF.

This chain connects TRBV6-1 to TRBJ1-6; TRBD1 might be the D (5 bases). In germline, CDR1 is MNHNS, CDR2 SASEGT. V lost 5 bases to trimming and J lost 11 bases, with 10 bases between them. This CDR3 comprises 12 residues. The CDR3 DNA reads TGTGCCAGCAGTTCAGGGCCGGCACCCCTCCACTTT. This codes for CASSSGPAPLHF.

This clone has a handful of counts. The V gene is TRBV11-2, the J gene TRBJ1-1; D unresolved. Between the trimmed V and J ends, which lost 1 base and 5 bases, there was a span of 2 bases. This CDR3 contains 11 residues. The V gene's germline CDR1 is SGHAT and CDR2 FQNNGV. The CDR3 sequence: CASSLGTEAFF. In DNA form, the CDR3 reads TGTGCCAGCAGCTTAGGGACTGAAGCTTTCTTT.

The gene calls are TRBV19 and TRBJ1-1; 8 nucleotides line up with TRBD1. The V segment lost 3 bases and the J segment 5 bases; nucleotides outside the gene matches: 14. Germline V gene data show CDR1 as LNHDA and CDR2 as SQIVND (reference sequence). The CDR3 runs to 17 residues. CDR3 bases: TGTGCCAGTAGTATGAAGGCAGGGGGCGCTTCTGGGACTGAAGCTTTCTTT. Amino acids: CASSMKAGGASGTEAFF.

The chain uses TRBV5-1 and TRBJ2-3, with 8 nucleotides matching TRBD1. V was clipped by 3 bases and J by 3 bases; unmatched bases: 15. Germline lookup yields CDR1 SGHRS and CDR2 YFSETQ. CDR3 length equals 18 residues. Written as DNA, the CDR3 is TGCGCCAGCAGCTCCCGAACGACAGGGGAAGGATGGACAGATACGCAGTATTTT. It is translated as CASSSRTTGEGWTDTQYF.

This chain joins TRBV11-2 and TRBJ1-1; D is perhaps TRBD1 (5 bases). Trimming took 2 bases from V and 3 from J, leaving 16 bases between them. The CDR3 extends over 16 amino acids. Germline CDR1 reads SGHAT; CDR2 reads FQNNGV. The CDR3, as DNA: TGTGCCAGCAGCTTATTTGGTACAGGAGCCCACACTGAAGCTTTCTTT. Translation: CASSLFGTGAHTEAFF.

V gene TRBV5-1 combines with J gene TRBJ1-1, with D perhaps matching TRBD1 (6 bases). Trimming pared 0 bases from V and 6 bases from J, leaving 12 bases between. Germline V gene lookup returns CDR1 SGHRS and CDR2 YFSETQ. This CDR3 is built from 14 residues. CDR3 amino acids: CASSLEQGRAEAFF. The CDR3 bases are TGCGCCAGCAGCTTGGAGCAGGGGAGGGCTGAAGCTTTCTTT.

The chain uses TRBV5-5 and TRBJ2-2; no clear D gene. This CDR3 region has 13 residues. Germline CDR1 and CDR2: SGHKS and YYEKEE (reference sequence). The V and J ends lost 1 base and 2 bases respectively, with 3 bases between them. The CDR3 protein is CASSLPNTGELFF. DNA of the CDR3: TGTGCCAGCAGCTTGCCCAACACCGGGGAGCTGTTTTTT.

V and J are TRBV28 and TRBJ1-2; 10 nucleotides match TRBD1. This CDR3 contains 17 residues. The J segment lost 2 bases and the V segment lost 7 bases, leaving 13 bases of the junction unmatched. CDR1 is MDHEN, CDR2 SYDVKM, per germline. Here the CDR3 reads CASIPLRTGGENYGYTF. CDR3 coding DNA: TGTGCCAGCATCCCCCTCCGGACAGGGGGGGAGAACTATGGCTACACCTTC.

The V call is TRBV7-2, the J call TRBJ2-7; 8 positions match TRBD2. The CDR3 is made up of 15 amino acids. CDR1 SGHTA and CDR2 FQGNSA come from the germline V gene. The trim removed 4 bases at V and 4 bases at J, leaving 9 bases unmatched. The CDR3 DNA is TGTGCCAGCAGCTCGCCGGGACTAGTGGGGTACGAGCAGTACTTC. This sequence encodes CASSSPGLVGYEQYF.

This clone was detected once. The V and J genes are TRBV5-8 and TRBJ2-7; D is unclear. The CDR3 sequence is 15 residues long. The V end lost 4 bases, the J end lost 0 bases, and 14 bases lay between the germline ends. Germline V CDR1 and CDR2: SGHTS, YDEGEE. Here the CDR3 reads CASSLRPGSSYEQYF. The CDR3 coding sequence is TGTGCCAGCAGCCTTCGGCCTGGGTCCTCCTACGAGCAGTACTTC.

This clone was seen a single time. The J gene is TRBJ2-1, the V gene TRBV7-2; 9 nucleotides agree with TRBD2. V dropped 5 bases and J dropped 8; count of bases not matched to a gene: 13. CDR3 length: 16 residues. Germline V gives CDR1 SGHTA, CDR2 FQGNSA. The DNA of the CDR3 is TGTGCCAGCAGCCCCCGACTAGCGGTGGGAGGTCATGAGCAGTTCTTC. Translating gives CASSPRLAVGGHEQFF.

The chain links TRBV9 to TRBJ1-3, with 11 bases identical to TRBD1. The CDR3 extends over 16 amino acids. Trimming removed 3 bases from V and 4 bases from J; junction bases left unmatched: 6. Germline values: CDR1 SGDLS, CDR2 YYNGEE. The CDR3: CASSGPGQGEGNTIYF. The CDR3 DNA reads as TGTGCCAGCAGCGGTCCGGGACAGGGGGAAGGAAACACCATATATTTT.

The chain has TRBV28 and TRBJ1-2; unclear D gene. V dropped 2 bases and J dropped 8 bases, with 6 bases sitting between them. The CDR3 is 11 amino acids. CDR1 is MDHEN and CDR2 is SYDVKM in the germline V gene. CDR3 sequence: CASSLTGGYTF. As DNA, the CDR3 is TGTGCCAGCAGTTTAACGGGGGGCTACACCTTC.

The CDR3 nucleotides are TGTGCCAGCAGCCAAGAGGAGGGGGGCAACTATGGCTACACCTTC. Translated: CASSQEEGGNYGYTF. The gene calls are TRBV4-2 and TRBJ1-2, with a tentative D call TRBD1 (6 bases). CDR3 length equals 15 residues. From germline, CDR1 is LGHNA and CDR2 YNFKEQ. V lost 0 bases and J 2 bases, leaving 10 bases between the germline ends.

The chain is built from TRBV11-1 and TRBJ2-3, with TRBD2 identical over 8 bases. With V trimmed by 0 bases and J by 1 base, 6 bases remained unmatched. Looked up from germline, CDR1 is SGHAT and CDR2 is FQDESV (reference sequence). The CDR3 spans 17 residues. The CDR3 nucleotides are TGTGCCAGCAGCTTAGCGTCGGCGGGAGGCGGCACAGATACGCAGTATTTT. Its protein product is CASSLASAGGGTDTQYF.

CDR3 in amino acids: CASSRPQVYYNSPLHF. CDR3 coding DNA: TGTGCCAGCAGTCGCCCACAGGTGTACTATAATTCACCCCTCCACTTT. The chain is built from TRBV6-4 and TRBJ1-6; D is possibly TRBD1 (5 bases). The CDR3 sequence is 16 residues long. Between the trimmed V and J ends, which lost 5 bases and 3 bases, there was a span of 14 bases. CDR1 and CDR2 (germline): MRHNA, SNTAGT.

CDR3 DNA sequence: TGTGCCAGCAGCCTACGGAGGACAGGGGGATACGAGCAGTACTTC. Its protein product is CASSLRRTGGYEQYF. The chain employs TRBV27 and TRBJ2-7; 10 positions match TRBD1. V lost 6 bases to trimming and J lost 4 bases; unmatched junction nucleotides: 9. This CDR3 has 15 amino acids. Per germline, CDR1 MNHEY and CDR2 SMNVEV (reference sequence).

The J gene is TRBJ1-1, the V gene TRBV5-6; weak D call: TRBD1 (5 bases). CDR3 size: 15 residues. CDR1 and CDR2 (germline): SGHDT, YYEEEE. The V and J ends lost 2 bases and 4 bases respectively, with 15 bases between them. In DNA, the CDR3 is TGTGCCAGCAGCTTCAACAGGCATGGTACCACTGAAGCTTTCTTT. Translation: CASSFNRHGTTEAFF.

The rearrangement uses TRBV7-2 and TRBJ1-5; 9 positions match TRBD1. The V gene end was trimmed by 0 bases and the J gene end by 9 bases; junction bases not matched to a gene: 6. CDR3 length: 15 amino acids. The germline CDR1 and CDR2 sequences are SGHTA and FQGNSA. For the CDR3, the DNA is TGTGCCAGCAGCTTAGCCGGGACAGGGTTAATGCCCCAGCATTTT. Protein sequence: CASSLAGTGLMPQHF.

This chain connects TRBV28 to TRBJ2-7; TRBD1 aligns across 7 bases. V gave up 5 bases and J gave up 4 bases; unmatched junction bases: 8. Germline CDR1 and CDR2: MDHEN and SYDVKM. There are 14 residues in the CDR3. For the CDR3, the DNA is TGTGCCAGCAGTCCGCCGGGACAGTTATACGAGCAGTACTTC. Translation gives CASSPPGQLYEQYF. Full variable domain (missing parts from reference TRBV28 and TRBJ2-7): DVKVTQSSRYLVKRTGEKVFLECVQDMDHENMFWYRQDPGLGLRLIYFSYDVKMKEKGDIPEGYSVSREKKERFSLILESASTNQTSMYLCASSPPGQLYEQYFGPGTRLTVT.

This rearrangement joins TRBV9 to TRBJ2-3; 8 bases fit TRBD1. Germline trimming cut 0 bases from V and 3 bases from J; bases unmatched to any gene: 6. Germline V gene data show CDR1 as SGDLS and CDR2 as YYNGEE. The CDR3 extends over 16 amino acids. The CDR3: CASSVGVQGGTDTQYF. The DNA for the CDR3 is TGTGCCAGCAGCGTAGGGGTACAGGGGGGAACAGATACGCAGTATTTT.

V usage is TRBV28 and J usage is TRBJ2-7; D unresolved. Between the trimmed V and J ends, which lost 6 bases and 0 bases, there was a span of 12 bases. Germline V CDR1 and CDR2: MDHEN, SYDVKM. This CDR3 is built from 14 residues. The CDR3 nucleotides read TGTGCCAGCAGCCGCGGACGGACCTCCTACGAGCAGTACTTC. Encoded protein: CASSRGRTSYEQYF.